The 7 T cell receptor beta chains reported below all come from one sample, sequenced in a study of human T cells and chemical hapten exposure. Described time point: patch test 1, 2 weeks after DPC sensitization. The treatment here: therapeutic diphenylcyclopropenone sensitization with weekly scalp DPC. One entry per CDR3 protein results from TCRdb running MiXCR on the RACE reads. Of under 450,000 distinct CDR3 sequences listed, approximately 5% are singletons. Sequenced material: whole blood, taken in connection with sensitization to the hapten diphenylcyclopropenone (DPC). The origin of the receptors is a woman in her forties or fifties with alopecia areata. Some clones in this sample may be carry-over from other donors' samples.

This clonotype came up many times. Given the absence of the conserved phenylalanine or tryptophan at the CDR3 end, a read error is likely. No DNA is shown, since the ends of the CDR3 on it are uncertain; the CDR3 is the one TCRdb lists. The genes are TRBV20-1 and TRBJ2-1; the table calls TRBD2, which could not be checked here. Termini included, the CDR3 measures 13 amino acids. The V gene's germline CDR1 is DFQATT and CDR2 SNEGSKA (reference sequence). The CDR3 spells CSARVPTSAPVQI.

In its sample, this clonotype was seen a few times. The chain is built from TRBV9 and TRBJ2-1; possible D gene TRBD1, 6 bases. Germline V gene lookup returns CDR1 SGDLS and CDR2 YYNGEE. V was clipped by 1 base and J by 9 bases, with 14 bases between them. This CDR3 comprises 14 residues. Written as DNA, the CDR3 is TGTGCCAGCAGCGTACAGGGGTTGGATGGTGAGCAGTTCTTC. It yields the protein CASSVQGLDGEQFF.

This clonotype came up many times. The CDR3 DNA follows: TGTGCCAGCAGCCCAAAGGGGGGGGAGGAGCCCCAGCATTTT. Encoded protein: CASSPKGGEEPQHF. This chain joins TRBV5-6 and TRBJ1-5; D is possibly TRBD1 (6 bases). There are 14 residues in the CDR3. The germline V gene has CDR1 SGHDT and CDR2 YYEEEE. Trimming took off 4 bases at V and 8 bases at J, with 16 bases between the two ends.

Many counts were recorded for this clonotype. V gene TRBV30 combines with J gene TRBJ2-3; D is perhaps TRBD2 (6 bases). This CDR3 contains 15 residues. V was trimmed by 0 bases and J by 0 bases, leaving 10 bases between them. Looked up from germline, CDR1 is GTSNPN and CDR2 is SVGIG (reference sequence). In DNA, the CDR3 is TGTGCCTGGAGTGTATCCGGGAGAAGCACAGATACGCAGTATTTT. Protein product: CAWSVSGRSTDTQYF.

This rearrangement joins TRBV5-6 to TRBJ2-7, with 12 bases matching TRBD2. In germline, CDR1 is SGHDT, CDR2 YYEEEE. V trimming: 5 bases; J trimming: 10 bases; junction bases outside the gene matches: 7. CDR3 size: 13 residues. The CDR3 nucleotides are TGTGCCAGCAGTTCCGGGACTAGCGGGCCCCAGTACTTC. This gives the protein CASSSGTSGPQYF.

The sample holds many counts of this clonotype. The rearrangement links TRBV10-3 to TRBJ2-3, with 8 bases matching TRBD2. The CDR3 extends over 16 amino acids. V trimming: 0 bases; J trimming: 2 bases; junction bases outside the gene matches: 4. Germline lookup yields CDR1 ENHRY and CDR2 SYGVKD. CDR3 protein: CAISESSGDLTDTQYF. In DNA, the CDR3 is TGTGCCATCAGTGAGTCTAGCGGGGACCTCACAGATACGCAGTATTTT.

This clonotype occurred many times. The chain links TRBV5-1 to TRBJ2-7; tentatively, D is TRBD1 (6 bases). The CDR3 runs 15 residues. Germline V CDR1 and CDR2: SGHRS, YFSETQ. Trimming took off 2 bases at V and 3 bases at J, with 15 bases between the two ends. CDR3 in DNA: TGCGCCAGCAGCTTCTCGCCGGGCAGGGGCTACGAGCAGTACTTC. Protein product: CASSFSPGRGYEQYF. Based on the CDR3 plus reference TRBV5-1 and TRBJ2-7, the full variable domain is KAGVTQTPRYLIKTRGQQVTLSCSPISGHRSVSWYQQTPGQGLQFLFEYFSETQRNKGNFPGRFSGRQFSNSRSEMNVSTLELGDSALYLCASSFSPGRGYEQYFGPGTRLTVT.